This T cell receptor beta chain was identified during a study of T cells in Graves' hyperthyroidism and ophthalmopathy (dated by TCRdb to between 2018 and 2021). At the level of the whole study: Peripheral blood was sampled at the time of initial diagnosis, prior to any treatment. In roughly six Graves' hyperthyroidism patients, the study also compared T-cell repertoires from thyroid tissue with T-cell repertoires from blood. TCR Vbeta CDR3 sequencing of around 130 peripheral blood samples (roughly 41 ophthalmopathy, approximately 80 hyperthyroidism and approximately 17 progressor patients) is reported in the paper. TCR V-J signatures able to tell the groups apart were searched for in a discovery cohort of approximately 95 patients, of whom more than 40 had Graves' ophthalmopathy and some 60 had stable Graves' hyperthyroidism. The approximately 98 discovery patients were randomly divided into training and test sets at a 7:3 ratio. Whether ophthalmopathy could be predicted prospectively was tested in an independent validation cohort made up of about 20 hyperthyroidism patients plus 17 patients who later progressed to ophthalmopathy. Following sampling, methimazole starting at 30 mg daily was given to hyperthyroidism patients, and high-dose intravenous methylprednisolone was given to ophthalmopathy patients. Summary of the overall study and its limitations: Most expanded thyroid clonotypes (frequency above 0.001) were also detected in blood, a finding suggesting that blood repertoires may reflect thyroid immune responses. In cross-validation, a model built on a 13 V-J signature told ophthalmopathy apart from stable hyperthyroidism with approximately 91% sensitivity and about 81% specificity, and in testing the same model reached 80%/75%. In validation, the model predicted progression to ophthalmopathy with around 71% sensitivity and less than 80% specificity, a median of 6.5 months before onset. No statistical method was used to set the sample size in advance, and investigators knew the group allocation.

V loses 3 bases of germline sequence and J loses 2 bases, and the interval between the two ends is 11 bases. The CDR3 starts with the cysteine, ends with the phenylalanine, and has 15 residues. Only CDR3 DNA is held: 45 bases, read in frame from base 1. Looking up the germline V gene (reference sequence) yields CDR1 SGHAT and CDR2 FQDESV. This clonotype was recorded at least ten times. The antigen it binds to is not known. No qualities accompany the bases; no much larger clone lies one base away. Moderately to severely active disease, a Clinical Activity Score of at least 3, a NOSPECS grade of at least 4, and a duration under 3 months were present in ophthalmopathy patients. Exclusion was applied to patients with uncontrolled infections, other autoimmune diseases, pregnancy or lactation. Diagnoses relied on clinical symptoms, serum thyroxine and TRAb, thyroid ultrasound and orbital computed tomography. Ficoll-Paque density gradient centrifugation was used to isolate PBMCs from approximately 10 ml of fresh peripheral blood. Total RNA was extracted with Trizol reagent, and quality was checked on an Agilent 2100 Bioanalyzer.

The TCR beta CDR3 regions were amplified from the RNA transcripts. The TCR CDR3 was subjected to a first round of RT-PCR using the HTBI primer set and the Qiagen OneStep RT-PCR kit. Libraries were constructed in a second round of multiplex PCR, after which size selection and purification were carried out. Paired-end sequencing of the libraries was performed with 100 bp reads on an Illumina HiSeq2000. From the authors' description of their analysis: SOAPnuke was used to process the raw data, removing reads that contained adapters or uncalled bases, had a mean Phred below 15, or lacked an exact match to the constant primer or identifier. High-quality paired reads were merged using COPE v1.2.5, and each unique nucleotide sequence was defined as a clonotype. MiTCR v1.1 was used to align the clonotypes against IMGT TRBV, TRBD and TRBJ reference segments. Analysis was restricted to V-J combinations with a frequency above 0.0001, which covered just over 98% of repertoires. A TCS score was defined as the ratio between F50 (clonal expansion) and ExV (chaos), using BLOSUM62-based TCRdist between CDR3 peptides within each V-J. Welch's t-statistics and random forest reduced several hundred V-J features to 13, which were used in a naive Bayes classifier (R e1071). TCRdb reworked the public reads: Q25 trimming with fastp, MiXCR clone assembly, productive beta chains retained. A single entry per CDR3 protein holds the most common genes and DNA from its merged rows. Here the V and J calls rest on TCRdb's processing, not on the authors' analysis. In this sample the table shows 300,000 to 400,000 distinct CDR3 sequences, less than 20% of which occur a single time. The ten largest clonotypes hold 40% of the sample.

The TCR originated in a man younger than 35 with Graves' ophthalmopathy. The chain employs TRBV11-1 and TRBJ2-1; the best D guess is TRBD2, with 6 bases matching. Sequences were obtained from blood. The nucleotide sequence reads as follows: TGTGCCAGCAGCTTCGGGACTGAAACCTACAATGAGCAGTTCTTC. The translation is CASSFGTETYNEQFF.